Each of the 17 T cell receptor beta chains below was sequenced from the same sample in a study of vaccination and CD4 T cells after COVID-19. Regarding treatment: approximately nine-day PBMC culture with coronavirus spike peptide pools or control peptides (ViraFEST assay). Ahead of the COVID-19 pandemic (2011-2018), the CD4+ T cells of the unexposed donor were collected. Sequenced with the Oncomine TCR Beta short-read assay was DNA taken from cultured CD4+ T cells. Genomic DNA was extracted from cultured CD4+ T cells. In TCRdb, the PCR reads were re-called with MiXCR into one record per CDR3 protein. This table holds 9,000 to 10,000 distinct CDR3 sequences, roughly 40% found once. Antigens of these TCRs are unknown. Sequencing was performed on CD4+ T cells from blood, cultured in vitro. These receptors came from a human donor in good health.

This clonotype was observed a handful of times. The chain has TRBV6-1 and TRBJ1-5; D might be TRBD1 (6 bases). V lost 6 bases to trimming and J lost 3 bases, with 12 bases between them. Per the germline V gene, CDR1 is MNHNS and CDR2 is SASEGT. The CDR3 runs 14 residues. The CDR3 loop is CASSPGTYNQPQHF. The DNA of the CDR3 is TGTGCCAGCAGCCCCGGGACATACAATCAGCCCCAGCATTTT.

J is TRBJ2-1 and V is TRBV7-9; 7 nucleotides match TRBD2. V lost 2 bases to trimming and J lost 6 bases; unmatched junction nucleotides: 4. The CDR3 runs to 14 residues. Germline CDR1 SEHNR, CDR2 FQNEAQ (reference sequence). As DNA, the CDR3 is TGTGCCAGCAGCTTAAGCGGGACTACCAATGAGCAGTTCTTC. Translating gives CASSLSGTTNEQFF. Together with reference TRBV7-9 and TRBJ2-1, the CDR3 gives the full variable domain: DTGVSQNPRHKITKRGQNVTFRCDPISEHNRLYWYRQTLGQGPEFLTYFQNEAQLEKSRLLSDRFSAERPKGSFSTLEIQRTEQGDSAMYLCASSLSGTTNEQFFGPGTRLTVL.

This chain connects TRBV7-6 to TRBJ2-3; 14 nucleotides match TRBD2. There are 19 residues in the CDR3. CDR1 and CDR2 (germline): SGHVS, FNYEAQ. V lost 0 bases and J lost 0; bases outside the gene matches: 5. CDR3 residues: CASSLAPTSGRDSTDTQYF. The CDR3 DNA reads TGTGCCAGCAGCTTAGCCCCGACTAGCGGGAGGGATAGCACAGATACGCAGTATTTT.

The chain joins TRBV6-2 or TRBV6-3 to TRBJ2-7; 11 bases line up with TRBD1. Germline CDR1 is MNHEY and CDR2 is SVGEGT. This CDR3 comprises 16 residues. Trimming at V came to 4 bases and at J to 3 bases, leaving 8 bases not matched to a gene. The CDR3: CASSSQRDRGYYEQYF. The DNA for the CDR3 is TGTGCCAGCAGTTCCCAAAGGGACAGGGGGTACTACGAGCAGTACTTC.

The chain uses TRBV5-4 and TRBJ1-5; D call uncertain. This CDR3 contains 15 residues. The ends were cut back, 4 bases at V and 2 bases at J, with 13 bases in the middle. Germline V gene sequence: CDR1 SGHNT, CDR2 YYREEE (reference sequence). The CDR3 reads CASSLGPVGNQPQHF. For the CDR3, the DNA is TGTGCCAGCAGCCTCGGCCCAGTGGGCAATCAGCCCCAGCATTTT.

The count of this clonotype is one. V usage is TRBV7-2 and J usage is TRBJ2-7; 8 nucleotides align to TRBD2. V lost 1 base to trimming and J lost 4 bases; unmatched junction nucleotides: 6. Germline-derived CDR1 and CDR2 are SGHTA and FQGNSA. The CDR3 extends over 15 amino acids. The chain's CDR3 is CASSLGIGGGYEQYF. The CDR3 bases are TGTGCCAGCAGCTTAGGAATCGGGGGGGGGTACGAGCAGTACTTC.

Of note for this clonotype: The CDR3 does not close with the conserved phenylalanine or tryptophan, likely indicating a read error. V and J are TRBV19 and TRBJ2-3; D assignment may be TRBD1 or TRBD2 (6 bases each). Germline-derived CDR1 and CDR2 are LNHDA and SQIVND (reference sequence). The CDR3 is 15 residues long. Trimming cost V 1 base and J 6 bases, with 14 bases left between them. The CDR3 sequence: CASSIGSPGADTQYY. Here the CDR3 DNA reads TGTGCCAGTAGTATAGGGTCCCCGGGGGCCGATACGCAGTATTAT.

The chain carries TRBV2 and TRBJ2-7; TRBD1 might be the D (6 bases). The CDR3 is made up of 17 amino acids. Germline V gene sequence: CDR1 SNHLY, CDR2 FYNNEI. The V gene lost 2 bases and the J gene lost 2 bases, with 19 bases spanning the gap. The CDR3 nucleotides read TGTGCCAGCAGTGAAATGGTGACAGGACAACTAACCTACGAGCAGTACTTC. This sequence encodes CASSEMVTGQLTYEQYF.

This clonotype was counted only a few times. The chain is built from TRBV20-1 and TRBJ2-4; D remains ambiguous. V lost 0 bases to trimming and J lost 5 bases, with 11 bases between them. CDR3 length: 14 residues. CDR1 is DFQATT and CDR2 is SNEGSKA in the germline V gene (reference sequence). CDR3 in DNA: TGCAGTGCTAGAGATCCATACAGTGAAAACATTCAGTACTTC. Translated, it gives CSARDPYSENIQYF.

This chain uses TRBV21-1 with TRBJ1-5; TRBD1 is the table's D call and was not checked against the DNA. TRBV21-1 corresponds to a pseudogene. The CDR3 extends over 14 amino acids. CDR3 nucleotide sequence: TGTGCCAGCAGCTTACACGGGGGGGATCAGCCCCAGCATTTT. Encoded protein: CASSLHGGDQPQHF.

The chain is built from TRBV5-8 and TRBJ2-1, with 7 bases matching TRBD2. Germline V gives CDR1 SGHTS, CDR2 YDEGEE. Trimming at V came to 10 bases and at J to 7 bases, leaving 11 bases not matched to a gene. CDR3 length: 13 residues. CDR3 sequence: CAGERGRDNEQFF. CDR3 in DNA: TGTGCCGGAGAGCGGGGCAGAGATAATGAGCAGTTCTTC.

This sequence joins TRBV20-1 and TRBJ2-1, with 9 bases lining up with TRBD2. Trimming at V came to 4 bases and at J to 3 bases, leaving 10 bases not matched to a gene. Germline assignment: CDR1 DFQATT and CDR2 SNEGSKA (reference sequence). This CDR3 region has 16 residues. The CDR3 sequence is CSANGRGRANYNEQFF. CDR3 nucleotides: TGCAGTGCTAATGGACGCGGGAGGGCCAACTACAATGAGCAGTTCTTC.

CDR3 in amino acids: CASSLGGTGSEAFF. CDR3 sequence (DNA): TGTGCCAGCAGCTTAGGGGGGACAGGTTCTGAAGCTTTCTTT. The chain combines TRBV11-3 with TRBJ1-1, with TRBD1 identical over 8 bases. The CDR3 extends over 14 amino acids. The ends lost 1 base at V and 6 bases at J; junction bases unmatched: 4. Looked up from germline, CDR1 is SGHNT and CDR2 is YENEEA.

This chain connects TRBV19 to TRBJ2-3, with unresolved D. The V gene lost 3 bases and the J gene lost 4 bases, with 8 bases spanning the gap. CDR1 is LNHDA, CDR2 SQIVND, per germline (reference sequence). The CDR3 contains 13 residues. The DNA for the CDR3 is TGTGCCAGTAGTATTATAGGGTCAGATACGCAGTATTTT. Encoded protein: CASSIIGSDTQYF.

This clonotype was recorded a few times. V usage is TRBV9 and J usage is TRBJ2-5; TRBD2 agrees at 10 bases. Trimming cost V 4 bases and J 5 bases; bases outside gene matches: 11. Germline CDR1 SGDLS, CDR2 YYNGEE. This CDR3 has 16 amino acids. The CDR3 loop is CASSPLAGDPAETQYF. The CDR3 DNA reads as TGTGCCAGCAGCCCCCTAGCGGGAGACCCTGCGGAGACCCAGTACTTC.

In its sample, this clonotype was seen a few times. The CDR3 DNA reads TGTGCCAGTAGTAACGGGGCGGATTGGCCCCAGCATTTT. Residues: CASSNGADWPQHF. The chain recombines TRBV19 with TRBJ1-5; TRBD1 might be the D (5 bases). This CDR3 contains 13 residues. Per the germline V gene, CDR1 is LNHDA and CDR2 is SQIVND (reference sequence). V gave up 4 bases and J gave up 9 bases, with 13 bases separating them.

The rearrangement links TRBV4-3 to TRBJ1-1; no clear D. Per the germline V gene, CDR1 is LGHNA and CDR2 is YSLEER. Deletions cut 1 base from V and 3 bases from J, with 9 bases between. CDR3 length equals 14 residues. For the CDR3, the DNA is TGCGCCAGCAGCCAAGGGGGTTGGGACACTGAAGCTTTCTTT. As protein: CASSQGGWDTEAFF.